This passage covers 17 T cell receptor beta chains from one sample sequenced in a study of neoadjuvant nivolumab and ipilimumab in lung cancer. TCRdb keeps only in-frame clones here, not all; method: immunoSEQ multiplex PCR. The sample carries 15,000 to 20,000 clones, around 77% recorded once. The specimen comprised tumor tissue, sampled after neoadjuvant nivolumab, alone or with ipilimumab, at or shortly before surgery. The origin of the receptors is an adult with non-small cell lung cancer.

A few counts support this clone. CDR3 sequence: CASSRYSNQPQHF. DNA for the CDR3: TGTGCCAGCAGCCGGTATAGCAATCAGCCCCAGCATTTT. The V gene is TRBV28, the J gene TRBJ1-5, with D hard to call. The V gene lost 6 bases and the J gene lost 0 bases, with 6 bases spanning the gap. CDR3 length equals 13 residues. Germline assignment: CDR1 MDHEN and CDR2 SYDVKM.

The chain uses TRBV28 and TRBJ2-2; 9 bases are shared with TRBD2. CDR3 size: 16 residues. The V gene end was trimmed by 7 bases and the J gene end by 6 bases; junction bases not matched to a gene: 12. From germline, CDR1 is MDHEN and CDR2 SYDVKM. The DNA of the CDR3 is TGTGCCAGCACCGGTTCTCGCGGGGGGGCCTCCGGGGAGCTGTTTTTT. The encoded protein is CASTGSRGGASGELFF.

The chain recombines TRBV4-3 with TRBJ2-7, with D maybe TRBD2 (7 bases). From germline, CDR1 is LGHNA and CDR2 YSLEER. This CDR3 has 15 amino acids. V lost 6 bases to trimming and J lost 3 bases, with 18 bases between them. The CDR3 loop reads CASSQNRGADYEQYF. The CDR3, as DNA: TGCGCCAGCAGTCAGAACCGGGGGGCTGACTACGAGCAGTACTTC.

The CDR3 sequence is CASSLVQGALGTGELFF. The DNA for the CDR3 is TGTGCCAGCAGCTTAGTTCAGGGGGCGCTTGGGACCGGGGAGCTGTTTTTT. The chain employs TRBV7-2 and TRBJ2-2; 8 positions agree with TRBD1. CDR3 size: 17 residues. Per germline, CDR1 SGHTA and CDR2 FQGNSA. V shed 1 base and J 5 bases; nucleotides not matched to a gene: 9.

CDR3 in amino acids: CASSTGTMNTEAFF. CDR3 nucleotides: TGCGCCAGCAGCACCGGAACTATGAACACTGAAGCTTTCTTT. J is TRBJ1-1 and V is TRBV5-1, with D uncertain. This CDR3 has 14 residues. Germline values: CDR1 SGHRS, CDR2 YFSETQ. Trimming took off 4 bases at V and 0 bases at J, with 10 bases between the two ends.

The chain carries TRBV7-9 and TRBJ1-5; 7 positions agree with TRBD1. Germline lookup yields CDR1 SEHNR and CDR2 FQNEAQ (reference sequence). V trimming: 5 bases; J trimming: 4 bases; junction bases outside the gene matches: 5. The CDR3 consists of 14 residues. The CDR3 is CASSPWTGNQPQHF. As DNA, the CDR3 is TGTGCCAGCAGCCCGTGGACAGGTAATCAGCCCCAGCATTTT.

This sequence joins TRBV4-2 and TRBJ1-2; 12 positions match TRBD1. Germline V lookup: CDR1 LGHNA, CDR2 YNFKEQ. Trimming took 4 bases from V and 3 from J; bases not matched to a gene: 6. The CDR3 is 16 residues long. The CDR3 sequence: CASSPRDRGQDYGYTF. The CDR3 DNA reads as TGTGCCAGCAGCCCCCGGGACAGGGGGCAGGACTATGGCTACACCTTC.

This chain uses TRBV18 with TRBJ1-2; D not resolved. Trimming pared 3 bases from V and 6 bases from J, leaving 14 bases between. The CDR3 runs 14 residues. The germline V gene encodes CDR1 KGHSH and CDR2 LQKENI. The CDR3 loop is CASSPVGSADGYTF. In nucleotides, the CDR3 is TGTGCCAGCTCACCTGTCGGGAGCGCGGATGGCTACACCTTC.

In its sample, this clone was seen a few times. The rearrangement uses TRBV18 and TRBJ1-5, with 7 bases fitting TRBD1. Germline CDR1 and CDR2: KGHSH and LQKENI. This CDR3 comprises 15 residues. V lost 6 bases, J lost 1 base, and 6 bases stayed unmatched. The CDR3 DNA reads TGTGCCAGCTCTCAGGGGGGGAAAAGCAATCAGCCCCAGCATTTT. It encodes CASSQGGKSNQPQHF. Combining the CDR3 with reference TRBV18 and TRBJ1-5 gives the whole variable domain NAGVMQNPRHLVRRRGQEARLRCSPMKGHSHVYWYRQLPEEGLKFMVYLQKENIIDESGMPKERFSAEFPKEGPSILRIQQVVRGDSAAYFCASSQGGKSNQPQHFGDGTRLSIL.

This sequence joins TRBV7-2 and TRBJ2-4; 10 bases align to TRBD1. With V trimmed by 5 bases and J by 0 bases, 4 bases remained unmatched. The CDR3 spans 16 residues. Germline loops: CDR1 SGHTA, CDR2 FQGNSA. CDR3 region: CASSKDRGLAKNIQYF. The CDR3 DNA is TGTGCCAGCAGCAAGGACAGGGGGTTAGCCAAAAACATTCAGTACTTC.

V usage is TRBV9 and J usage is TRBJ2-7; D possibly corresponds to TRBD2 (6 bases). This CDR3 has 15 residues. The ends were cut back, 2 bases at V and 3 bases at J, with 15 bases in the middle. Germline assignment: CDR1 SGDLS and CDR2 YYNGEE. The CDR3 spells CASSVGGGHGYEQYF. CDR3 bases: TGTGCCAGCAGCGTGGGGGGTGGACATGGCTACGAGCAGTACTTC.

The CDR3 region is CSVEEGVWGKNIQYF. In nucleotides, the CDR3 is TGCAGCGTTGAAGAGGGGGTCTGGGGCAAAAACATTCAGTACTTC. The chain couples TRBV29-1 to TRBJ2-4; either TRBD1 or TRBD2 may fit D (5 bases each). CDR3 length: 15 residues. The germline CDR1 and CDR2 sequences are SQVTM and ANQGSEA. V dropped 0 bases and J dropped 3 bases, with 12 bases sitting between them.

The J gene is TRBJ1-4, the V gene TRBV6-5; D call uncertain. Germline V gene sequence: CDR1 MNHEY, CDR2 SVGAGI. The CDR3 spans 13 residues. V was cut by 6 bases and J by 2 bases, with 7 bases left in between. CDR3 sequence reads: CASRGRTNEKLFF. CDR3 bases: TGTGCCAGCAGGGGGAGGACTAATGAAAAACTGTTTTTT.

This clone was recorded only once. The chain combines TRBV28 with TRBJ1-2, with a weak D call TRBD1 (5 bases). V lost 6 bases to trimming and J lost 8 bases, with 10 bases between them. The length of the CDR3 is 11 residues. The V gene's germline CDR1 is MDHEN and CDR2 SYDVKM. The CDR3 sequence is CASRKGSGYTF. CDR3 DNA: TGTGCCAGCAGGAAGGGGTCCGGCTACACCTTC.

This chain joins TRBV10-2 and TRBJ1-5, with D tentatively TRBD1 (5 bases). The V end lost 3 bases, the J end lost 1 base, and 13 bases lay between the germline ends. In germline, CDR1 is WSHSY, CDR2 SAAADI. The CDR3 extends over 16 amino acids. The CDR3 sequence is CASSDHSGFSNQPQHF. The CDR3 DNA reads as TGCGCCAGCAGTGATCATTCAGGGTTCAGCAATCAGCCCCAGCATTTT.

The CDR3 spells CASSLVKDTQYF. The DNA of the CDR3 is TGTGCCAGCAGCTTAGTGAAAGATACGCAGTATTTT. V is TRBV7-8 and J is TRBJ2-3; D uncertain. Trimming pared 1 base from V and 5 bases from J, leaving 4 bases between. This CDR3 has 12 residues. CDR1 SGHVS and CDR2 FQNEAQ come from the germline V gene.

The CDR3 protein is CASSWGQGAGTGELFF. The CDR3 DNA is TGCGCCAGCAGCTGGGGACAGGGGGCAGGCACCGGGGAGCTGTTTTTT. The V and J genes are TRBV5-1 and TRBJ2-2, with 12 bases that match TRBD1. The CDR3 contains 16 residues. J lost 4 bases, V lost 3 bases, and 4 bases had no gene match. Germline V gene data show CDR1 as SGHRS and CDR2 as YFSETQ.